This is a list of T cell receptor beta chains from one sample in a study of cytomegalovirus exposure and HLA in healthy donors. Profiling relied on immunoSEQ multiplex PCR, and the TCRdb table lists in-frame clones only, not all of them. In the table there are about 260,000 clones, 80% to 95% of which are singletons. Sequencing was done on a sample of PBMCs. The receptors stem from a woman younger than 45 in good health and CMV-seronegative. Each CDR3 is given with its conserved first and last residue. A D gene is named only where the DNA matches it firmly. The size entry is marked missing in some rows and otherwise reads once, few, many or a size class.

D	J	size	V	DNA	CDR3
TRBD2	TRBJ2-1	-	TRBV27	TGTGCCAGCCGAATAGCGGGTAAAAATGAGCAGTTCTTC	CASRIAGKNEQFF
-	TRBJ2-1	-	TRBV5-1	TGCGCCAGCGGAAACAATGAGCAGTTCTTC	CASGNNEQFF
-	TRBJ2-1	few	TRBV4-3	TGCGCCAGCAGCCGAGGGGGCAATGAGCAGTTCTTC	CASSRGGNEQFF
-	TRBJ2-3	-	TRBV4-3	TGCGCCAGCAGCCAACACCTAGCTATGAGGACAGATACGCAGTATTTT	CASSQHLAMRTDTQYF
-	TRBJ2-3	-	TRBV7-3	TGTGCCAGCAGCCCAGGAGGGCTCAGCACAGATACGCAGTATTTT	CASSPGGLSTDTQYF
-	TRBJ2-3	-	TRBV15	TGTGCCACCAGCAGAGAAGGGAACAGGGTCATAGCAGATACGCAGTATTTT	CATSREGNRVIADTQYF
-	TRBJ2-1	once	TRBV21-1	TGTGCCAGCAGCAAAGTACGGGAGGGCCATGATGAGCAGTTCTTC	CASSKVREGHDEQFF
TRBD2	TRBJ2-7	once	TRBV7-6	TGTGCCAGCAGCTCCAGCGGGAGAGCTTACGAGCAGTACTTC	CASSSSGRAYEQYF
-	TRBJ2-5	-	TRBV27	TGTGCCAGCAGTTTTCAACAGGGTTCCCAAGAGACCCAGTACTTC	CASSFQQGSQETQYF
TRBD1	TRBJ2-4	few	TRBV7-3	TGTGCCAGCAGCCCGGGACAGGGGCTAGCCAAAAACATTCAGTACTTC	CASSPGQGLAKNIQYF
TRBD1	TRBJ1-2	-	TRBV14	TGTGCCAGCAGCCAAGACCAGGGGGACTATGGCTACACCTTC	CASSQDQGDYGYTF
TRBD1	TRBJ1-5	-	TRBV29-1	TGCAGCGCCTCCGGGACAGGGGATCAGCCCCAGCATTTT	CSASGTGDQPQHF
TRBD1	TRBJ1-1	-	TRBV7-2	TGTGCCAGCAGCTCCCCGGGACAGAGCACTGAAGCTTTCTTT	CASSSPGQSTEAFF
-	TRBJ2-7	-	TRBV11-2	TGTGCCAGCAGCTTAGGGACACAGTACGAGCAGTACTTC	CASSLGTQYEQYF
-	TRBJ1-2	-	TRBV5-8	TGTGCCAGCAGCTTGCTCGGGGGGCGGGATGGCTACACCTTC	CASSLLGGRDGYTF
TRBD1	TRBJ1-5	-	TRBV19	TGTGCCAGTAGTATAGACAGGGGGAAGAATCAGCCCCAGCATTTT	CASSIDRGKNQPQHF
TRBD2	TRBJ2-7	-	TRBV27	TGTGCCAGCAGTATATGGACTAGCGGGATAAGTGAGCAGTACTTC	CASSIWTSGISEQYF
-	TRBJ2-5	-	TRBV28	TGTGCCAGCATTGGTGGGGGAATCGGACGGAATCAAGAGACCCAGTACTTC	CASIGGGIGRNQETQYF
TRBD1	TRBJ2-1	-	TRBV5-1	TGCGCCAGCAGCAGGGGACAGGGTAGGGATGAGCAGTTCTTC	CASSRGQGRDEQFF
TRBD2	TRBJ2-1	-	TRBV27	TGTGCCAGCAGTTTGACTAGCGGGAACAATGAGCAGTTCTTC	CASSLTSGNNEQFF
-	TRBJ2-1	-	TRBV18	TGTGCCAGCTCATCCGGGGGTATCGGGCAGTTCTTC	CASSSGGIGQFF
-	TRBJ2-2	-	TRBV19	TGTGCCAGTATAAACAGTCTGAACACCGGGGAGCTGTTTTTT	CASINSLNTGELFF
-	TRBJ1-2	-	TRBV20-1	TGCAGTGCCCCACACAACTATGGCTACACCTTC	CSAPHNYGYTF
-	TRBJ1-1	-	TRBV2	TGTGCCACAGAGAGGGATGGCCCCGTCATGAACACTGAAGCTTTCTTT	CATERDGPVMNTEAFF
TRBD2	TRBJ2-1	-	TRBV6-1	TGTGCCAGCAGTGAACGGAGCGGGAGAATCCAGTTCTTC	CASSERSGRIQFF
TRBD1	TRBJ1-2	-	TRBV4-1	TGCGCCAGCAGCCAAGGGACAGGGGGCTATGGCTACACCTTC	CASSQGTGGYGYTF
TRBD1	TRBJ2-2	-	TRBV9	TGTGCCAGCAGCGCCCCGGGACAGGGTGGAGCGGGGAGCACCGGGGAGCTGTTTTTT	CASSAPGQGGAGSTGELFF
TRBD1	TRBJ2-5	-	TRBV7-9	TGTGCCAGCAGCTTGGTGGGACAGGGACAAGAGACCCAGTACTTC	CASSLVGQGQETQYF
TRBD2	TRBJ2-1	-	TRBV7-6	TGTGCCAGCAGCTTCGCGGGAGGTGAGCAGTTCTTC	CASSFAGGEQFF
TRBD2	TRBJ2-7	-	TRBV12-5	TGTGCTAGCGCCCAAGGACTAGCCACCTACGAGCAGTACTTC	CASAQGLATYEQYF
-	TRBJ2-3	-	TRBV25-1	TGTGCCAGCAGTGAATACGGTAGCTCGATGACAGATACGCAGTATTTT	CASSEYGSSMTDTQYF
TRBD1	TRBJ2-7	-	TRBV30	TGTGCCTGGTCCTTCCTCAGGGGACAGTTCTACGAGCAGTACTTC	CAWSFLRGQFYEQYF
-	TRBJ2-2	-	TRBV7-9	TGTGCCCCCAGAGGGGGGGATAACACCGGGGAGCTGTTTTTT	CAPRGGDNTGELFF
-	TRBJ2-3	-	TRBV9	TGTGCCAGCAGCGATCCAAGCGGCACAGATACGCAGTATTTT	CASSDPSGTDTQYF
-	TRBJ2-7	-	TRBV20-1	TGCAGTGCTAGGGCAGAGAGCGAGCAGTACTTC	CSARAESEQYF
-	TRBJ2-3	-	TRBV7-9	TGTGCCAGCAGTTTGGAACCGGGACTTCGCACAGATACGCAGTATTTT	CASSLEPGLRTDTQYF
-	TRBJ2-2	-	TRBV4-1	TGCGCCAGCAGCCAAGTGTTTAGCGGCGGGGAGCTGTTTTTT	CASSQVFSGGELFF
-	TRBJ1-1	-	TRBV4-3	TGCGCCAGCAGCCAATACAAGAACACTGAAGCTTTCTTT	CASSQYKNTEAFF
TRBD1	TRBJ2-5	-	TRBV28	TGTGCCAGCAGTCCCCGGACAGGGTGGGTCCAAGAGACCCAGTACTTC	CASSPRTGWVQETQYF
-	TRBJ1-1	-	TRBV4-3	TGCGCCAGCAGCATCACAACGGTGAACACTGAAGCTTTCTTT	CASSITTVNTEAFF
-	TRBJ1-2	-	TRBV29-1	TGCAGCGTTGAAGTAAGCGTTTCAGGCTACACCTTC	CSVEVSVSGYTF
-	TRBJ2-1	-	TRBV9	TGTGCCAGCAGCGATGGAGTTTACAATGAGCAGTTCTTC	CASSDGVYNEQFF
-	TRBJ2-7	-	TRBV4-3	TGCGCCAGCAGCCAAGAGGCCCTAGACTACGAGCAGTACTTC	CASSQEALDYEQYF
TRBD1	TRBJ2-7	-	TRBV7-8	TGTGCCAGCAGCCCTCCGGGACAGGGGCCCTACGAGCAGTACTTC	CASSPPGQGPYEQYF
-	TRBJ2-1	-	TRBV9	TGTGCCAGCAGCCCATTAAAGAGCTCCTACAATGAGCAGTTCTTC	CASSPLKSSYNEQFF
TRBD2	TRBJ2-7	-	TRBV7-2	TGTGCCAGCAGCTTAGAACAACTAGCGGGCTACGAGCAGTACTTC	CASSLEQLAGYEQYF
-	TRBJ2-6	-	TRBV19	TGTGCCAGTAGTCTCGGGGCAGTGGGGCGCTCTGGGGCCAACGTCCTGACTTTC	CASSLGAVGRSGANVLTF
-	TRBJ2-7	-	TRBV19	TGTGCCAGTAGTATAGGGCCGGGGAGCTCCTACGAGCAGTACTTC	CASSIGPGSSYEQYF
-	TRBJ1-2	once	TRBV6-4	TGTGCCAGCAGTGAGGGAACGGGGGGCTACACCTTC	CASSEGTGGYTF
-	TRBJ2-2	once	TRBV7-9	TGTGCCAGCAGCTTCATGAACACCGGGGAGCTGTTTTTT	CASSFMNTGELFF
-	TRBJ1-1	-	TRBV15	TGTGCCACCAGCAGAGTAGCGAACGGTGAAGCTTTCTTT	CATSRVANGEAFF
-	TRBJ1-5	once	TRBV7-8	TGTGCCAGCAGCTTCGGGAGGAGAGGCTTGGGCAATCAGCCCCAGCATTTT	CASSFGRRGLGNQPQHF